This is a list of T cell receptor beta chains from one sample in a study of OX40 agonist ivuxolimab in advanced cancers. Here immunoSEQ multiplex PCR was the method, and the copy in TCRdb shows in-frame clones only, minus some. The sample lists fewer than 100,000 clones, around 83% occurring once. Sequencing was performed on CD4+ or CD8+ T cells sorted from blood, taken in a trial of the OX40 agonist ivuxolimab. These receptors were taken from an adult with an advanced solid tumor such as melanoma, head and neck, liver or kidney cancer. CDR3s include the opening cysteine and the closing phenylalanine or tryptophan. A D gene is named only where the DNA matches it firmly. Only some rows state a clone size, as once, few, many or a class for expanded clones.

d_call j_call v_call clone_size cdr3_nt cdr3_aa
NA TRBJ1-2 TRBV19 NA TGTGCCAGTTCGCCGGGGAACAAGAGAGTCTATGGCTACACCTTC CASSPGNKRVYGYTF
TRBD1 TRBJ1-4 TRBV7-9 NA TGTGCCAGCAGCCGACAGGGAGCTGAAAAACTGTTTTTT CASSRQGAEKLFF
NA TRBJ2-3 TRBV27 NA TGTGCCAGCACGGGACACGACACAGATACGCAGTATTTT CASTGHDTDTQYF
NA TRBJ1-5 TRBV4-3 NA TGCGCCAGCAGCCAAGATCCTTTTAGCAATCAGCCCCAGCATTTT CASSQDPFSNQPQHF
NA TRBJ2-3 TRBV7-9 NA TGTGCCAGCAGCACACAGGGCACAGATACGCAGTATTTT CASSTQGTDTQYF
TRBD1 TRBJ2-4 TRBV19 NA TGTGCCAGTAGTTCGGGACAGGGTGGAAACATTCAGTACTTC CASSSGQGGNIQYF
TRBD1 TRBJ1-3 TRBV15 NA TGTGCCACCAGAACAGACAGGGCGGCTGGAAACACCATATATTTT CATRTDRAAGNTIYF
NA TRBJ1-2 TRBV28 few TGTGCCAGCAGTTTACTTCTTAATGGCTACACCTTC CASSLLLNGYTF
TRBD1 TRBJ1-1 TRBV6-6 once TGTGCCAGCAGTAGGGACAGGTCGGCGAACACTGAAGCTTTCTTT CASSRDRSANTEAFF
NA TRBJ1-1 TRBV6-1 NA TGTGCCAGCAGTGCGGAGGTACAGAACACTGAAGCTTTCTTT CASSAEVQNTEAFF
NA TRBJ2-3 TRBV7-2 NA TGTGCCAGCAGCCCCGAGGGTTCTAGCACAGATACGCAGTATTTT CASSPEGSSTDTQYF
TRBD1 TRBJ2-5 TRBV19 NA TGTGCCAGTAGGAGGAAGGGGGCTCAAGAGACCCAGTACTTC CASRRKGAQETQYF
NA TRBJ2-7 TRBV21-1 NA TGTGCCAGCAGCAGGGGGGTATCCCCCCCCTGGGAGCCCTACGAGCAGTACTTC CASSRGVSPPWEPYEQYF
TRBD2 TRBJ2-2 TRBV2 NA TGTGCCAGCAGGGCGGGACTAGCGGGGGGGCTCGGCACCGGGGAGCTGTTTTTT CASRAGLAGGLGTGELFF
TRBD1 TRBJ2-3 TRBV2 NA TGTGCCAGCAGTGGGGACAGTCGAGGAGATACGCAGTATTTT CASSGDSRGDTQYF
NA TRBJ1-4 TRBV7-4 NA TGTGCCAGCAGTCGTATAGGGACAACTAATGAAAAACTGTTTTTT CASSRIGTTNEKLFF
TRBD2 TRBJ2-7 TRBV5-6 NA TGTGCCAGCAGCTTGTTGATAGCGGGAGGGCCGACCTACGAGCAGTACTTC CASSLLIAGGPTYEQYF
TRBD1 TRBJ1-2 TRBV19 once TGTGCCAGTAGTGGACAGGGGGTAAACTATGGCTACACCTTC CASSGQGVNYGYTF
NA TRBJ1-1 TRBV19 NA TGTGCCAGTAGTAGGTTCCAGGGAGAGGTTGAAGCTTTCTTT CASSRFQGEVEAFF
NA TRBJ1-3 TRBV6-5 once TGTGCCAGCAGTTACTCCCGGACACGGGGAAACACCATATATTTT CASSYSRTRGNTIYF
NA TRBJ1-2 TRBV27 NA TGTGCCAGCAGTTTATCGGGACTCTATGGCTACACCTTC CASSLSGLYGYTF
TRBD1 TRBJ2-2 TRBV29-1 NA TGCAGCGTTAATCCGGGACAGGGGACCTTCGGAACCGGGGAGCTGTTTTTT CSVNPGQGTFGTGELFF
NA TRBJ2-2 TRBV7-2 NA TGTGCCAGCAGCCCAGAAGGGACAAGAACCGGGGAGCTGTTTTTT CASSPEGTRTGELFF
NA TRBJ2-2 TRBV5-1 NA TGCGCCAGCAGCTTACCCACAGGGATGGACGGGGAGCTGTTTTTT CASSLPTGMDGELFF
TRBD2 TRBJ2-7 TRBV10-2 NA TGCGCCAGCAGTAAATCCGGGGGACTAGGTTCGTACGAGCAGTACTTC CASSKSGGLGSYEQYF
NA TRBJ2-7 TRBV5-8 NA TGTGCCAGCAGCTTGGAGGCTCGGGTCGAGCAGTACTTC CASSLEARVEQYF
NA TRBJ1-4 TRBV5-1 NA TGCGCCAGCAGCTATGGCTCGGGGGCTGGGGAAAAACTGTTTTTT CASSYGSGAGEKLFF
NA TRBJ1-2 TRBV28 NA TGTGCCAGCAGTCCCCCAATTGGTGGCTACACCTTC CASSPPIGGYTF
NA TRBJ2-7 TRBV6-5 NA TGTGCCAGCAGTTACGCCGGCGAGCAGTACTTC CASSYAGEQYF
NA TRBJ2-7 TRBV10-2 NA TGCGCCAGCAGTGATTCGGGCCGGGAGTCTGGACGGGAGCAGTACTTC CASSDSGRESGREQYF
NA TRBJ2-1 TRBV5-3 NA TGTGCCAGAAGCCCCTACTTGGACGCCTACAATGAGCAGTTCTTC CARSPYLDAYNEQFF
NA TRBJ1-1 TRBV11-2 NA TGTGCCAGCAGCCTACTCGGCAGGGGAGGCACTGAAGCTTTCTTT CASSLLGRGGTEAFF
NA TRBJ1-2 TRBV11-2 NA TGTGCCAGCAGCCCAAAGGGGGGGCCACACTATGGCTACACCTTC CASSPKGGPHYGYTF
NA TRBJ2-3 TRBV27 NA TGTGCCAGCCAGGGACTCCTAATAGATACGCAGTATTTT CASQGLLIDTQYF
TRBD1 TRBJ1-2 TRBV25-1 NA TGTGCCAGCGGTGATATGACAGGGCCAGCTAACTATGGCTACACCTTC CASGDMTGPANYGYTF
NA TRBJ1-5 TRBV30 NA TGTGCCTGGAGTGTAAGACAGATCTATCAGCCCCAGCATTTT CAWSVRQIYQPQHF
TRBD1 TRBJ1-4 TRBV7-6 NA TGTGCCAGCAGCGCCCGACAGGGAGAGGCTGAAAAACTGTTTTTT CASSARQGEAEKLFF
NA TRBJ1-3 TRBV28 NA TGTGCCAGCAGTTCCCCGGCAGGATCTACAGGAAACACCATATATTTT CASSSPAGSTGNTIYF
TRBD1 TRBJ1-1 TRBV2 NA TGTGCCAGCAGTGAATCAACGGACAGGGCGAACACTGAAGCTTTCTTT CASSESTDRANTEAFF
NA TRBJ1-2 TRBV7-2 NA TGTGCCAGCAGCTCAGGGACGGACTATGGCTACACCTTC CASSSGTDYGYTF
NA TRBJ1-2 TRBV30 NA TGTGCCTGGAGTCCTGACCCAGACCCCTATGGCTACACCTTC CAWSPDPDPYGYTF
TRBD1 TRBJ1-1 TRBV25-1 NA TGTGCCAGCAGTGACCCCAGACAGGGGATTTCTGAAGCTTTCTTT CASSDPRQGISEAFF
TRBD2 TRBJ2-5 TRBV10-2 NA TGCGCCAGCAGGCCGGGGGGGGCTCGGGAGACCCAGTACTTC CASRPGGARETQYF
NA TRBJ2-7 TRBV6-6 NA TGTGCCAGCAGTCCTCGGCCGGGGGACCTTTACGAGCAGTACTTC CASSPRPGDLYEQYF
TRBD1 TRBJ2-6 TRBV27 once TGTGCCAGCCGGCCAGGGGGCGCTGGGGCCAACGTCCTGACTTTC CASRPGGAGANVLTF
NA TRBJ2-2 TRBV7-2 once TGTGCCAGCAGCTCCCAGTGGTCCGGGGAGCTGTTTTTT CASSSQWSGELFF
NA TRBJ2-3 TRBV27 NA TGTGCCAGCAGTTTATCCCCCCTAACAGATACGCAGTATTTT CASSLSPLTDTQYF
NA TRBJ2-1 TRBV7-2 NA TGTGCCAGCAGCTTACAACTTTACAATGAGCAGTTCTTC CASSLQLYNEQFF
TRBD1 TRBJ2-1 TRBV5-1 NA TGCGCCAGCAGCCTGGGACAGGTATCCTACAATGAGCAGTTCTTC CASSLGQVSYNEQFF
TRBD1 TRBJ2-5 TRBV30 NA TGTGCCTCCGGGTCAGGGACAGCTATCAGACAAGAGACCCAGTACTTC CASGSGTAIRQETQYF
NA TRBJ1-2 TRBV6-6 NA TGTGCCAGCAGTTACTCTAGCTATGGCTACACCTTC CASSYSSYGYTF
TRBD1 TRBJ2-3 TRBV18 NA TGTGCCAGCTCAAATGACAGGGCAGATACGCAGTATTTT CASSNDRADTQYF
NA TRBJ2-3 TRBV30 NA TGTGCCTTGGGGGGACTGGCCACAGATACGCAGTATTTT CALGGLATDTQYF